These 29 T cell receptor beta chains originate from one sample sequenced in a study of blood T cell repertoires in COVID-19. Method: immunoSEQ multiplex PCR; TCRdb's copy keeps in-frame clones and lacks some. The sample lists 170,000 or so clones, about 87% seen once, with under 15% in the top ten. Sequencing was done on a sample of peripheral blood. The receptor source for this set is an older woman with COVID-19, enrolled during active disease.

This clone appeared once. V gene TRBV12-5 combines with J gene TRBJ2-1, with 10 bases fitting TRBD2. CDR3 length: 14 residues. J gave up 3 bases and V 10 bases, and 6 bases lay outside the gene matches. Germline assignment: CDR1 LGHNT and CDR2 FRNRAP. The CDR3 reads CATSLAGGYNEQFF. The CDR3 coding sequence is TGTGCTACCTCGTTAGCGGGGGGCTACAATGAGCAGTTCTTC.

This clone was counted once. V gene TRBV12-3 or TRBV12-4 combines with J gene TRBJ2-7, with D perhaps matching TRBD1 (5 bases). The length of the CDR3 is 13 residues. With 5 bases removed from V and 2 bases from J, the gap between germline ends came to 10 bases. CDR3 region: CASSTGDPYEQYF. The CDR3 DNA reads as TGTGCCAGCAGTACAGGCGACCCCTACGAGCAGTACTTC.

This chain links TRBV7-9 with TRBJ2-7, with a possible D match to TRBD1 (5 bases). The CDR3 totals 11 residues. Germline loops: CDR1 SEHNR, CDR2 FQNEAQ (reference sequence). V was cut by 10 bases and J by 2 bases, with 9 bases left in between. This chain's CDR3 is CAIDRAYEQYF. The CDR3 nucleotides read TGTGCCATCGACAGAGCCTACGAGCAGTACTTC.

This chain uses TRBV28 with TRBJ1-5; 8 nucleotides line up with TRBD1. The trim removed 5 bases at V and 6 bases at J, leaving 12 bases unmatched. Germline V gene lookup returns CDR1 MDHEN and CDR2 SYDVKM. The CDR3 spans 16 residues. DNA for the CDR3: TGTGCCAGCAGTCCTCCGACCACAGGGGGAGGTCAGCCCCAGCATTTT. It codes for CASSPPTTGGGQPQHF.

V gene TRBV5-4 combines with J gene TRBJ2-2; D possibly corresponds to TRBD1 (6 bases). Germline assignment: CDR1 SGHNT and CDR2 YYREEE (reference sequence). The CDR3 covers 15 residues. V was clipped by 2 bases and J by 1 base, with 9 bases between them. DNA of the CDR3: TGTGCCAGCAGCTTCCCGGGACAGAACACCGGGGAGCTGTTTTTT. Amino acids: CASSFPGQNTGELFF.

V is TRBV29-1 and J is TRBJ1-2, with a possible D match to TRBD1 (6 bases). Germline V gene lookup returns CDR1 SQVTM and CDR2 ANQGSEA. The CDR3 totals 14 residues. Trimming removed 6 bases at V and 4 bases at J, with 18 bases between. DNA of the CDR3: TGCAGCGTGGGAGTGACCGGGACAAGCTATGGCTACACCTTC. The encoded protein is CSVGVTGTSYGYTF. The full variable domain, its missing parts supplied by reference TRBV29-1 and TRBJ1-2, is SAVISQKPSRDICQRGTSLTIQCQVDSQVTMMFWYRQQPGQSLTLIATANQGSEATYESGFVIDKFPISRPNLTFSTLTVSNMSPEDSSIYLCSVGVTGTSYGYTFGSGTRLTVV.

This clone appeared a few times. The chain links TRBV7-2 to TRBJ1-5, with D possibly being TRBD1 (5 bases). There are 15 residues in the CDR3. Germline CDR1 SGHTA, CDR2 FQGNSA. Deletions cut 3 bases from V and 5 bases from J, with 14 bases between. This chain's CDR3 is CASSLAGWEDQPQHF. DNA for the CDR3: TGTGCCAGCAGCTTGGCAGGGTGGGAGGATCAGCCCCAGCATTTT.

The CDR3, as DNA: TGTGCCAGCAAGTTCGCGGATGGTGGCTACACCTTC. As protein: CASKFADGGYTF. The chain recombines TRBV27 with TRBJ1-2, with unresolved D. The V end was cut by 7 bases, the J end by 7 bases, with 13 bases between. The CDR3 sequence is 12 residues long. Germline loops: CDR1 MNHEY, CDR2 SMNVEV (reference sequence).

The CDR3, as DNA: TGTGCCAGCAGCCAACAACAGGGCCCCGGGGAGCTGTTTTTT. It specifies CASSQQQGPGELFF. V usage is TRBV3-1 (or the pseudogene TRBV3-2) and J usage is TRBJ2-2, with D possibly TRBD1 on 6 matching bases. This CDR3 has 14 amino acids. CDR1 is LGHDT and CDR2 is YNNKEL in the germline V gene (reference sequence). V was shortened by 2 bases and J by 6 bases, with 10 bases between the two germline ends.

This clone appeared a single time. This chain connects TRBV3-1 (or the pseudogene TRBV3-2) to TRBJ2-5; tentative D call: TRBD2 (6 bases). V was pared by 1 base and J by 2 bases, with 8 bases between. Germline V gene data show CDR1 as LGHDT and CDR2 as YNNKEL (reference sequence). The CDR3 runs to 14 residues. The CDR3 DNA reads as TGTGCCAGCAGCCAAGCTGGGACTCAAGAGACCCAGTACTTC. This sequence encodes CASSQAGTQETQYF.

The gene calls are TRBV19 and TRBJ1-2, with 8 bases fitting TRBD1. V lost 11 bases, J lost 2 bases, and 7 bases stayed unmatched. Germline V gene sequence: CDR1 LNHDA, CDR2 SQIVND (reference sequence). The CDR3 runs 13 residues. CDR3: CAGDRFQNYGYTF. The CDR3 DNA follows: TGTGCCGGGGACAGGTTTCAAAACTATGGCTACACCTTC.

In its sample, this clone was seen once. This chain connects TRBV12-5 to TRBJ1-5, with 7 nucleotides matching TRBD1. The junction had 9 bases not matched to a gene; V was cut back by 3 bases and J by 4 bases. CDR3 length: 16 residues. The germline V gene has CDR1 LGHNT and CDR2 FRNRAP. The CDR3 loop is CASGLVTGVRNQPQHF. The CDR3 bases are TGTGCTAGTGGTTTAGTAACAGGGGTTAGGAATCAGCCCCAGCATTTT.

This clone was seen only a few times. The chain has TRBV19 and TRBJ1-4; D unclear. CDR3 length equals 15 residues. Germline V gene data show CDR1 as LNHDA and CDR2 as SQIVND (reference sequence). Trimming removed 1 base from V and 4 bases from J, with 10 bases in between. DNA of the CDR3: TGTGCCAGTAGTATAGGAGGAGGGATTAATGAAAAACTGTTTTTT. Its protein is CASSIGGGINEKLFF.

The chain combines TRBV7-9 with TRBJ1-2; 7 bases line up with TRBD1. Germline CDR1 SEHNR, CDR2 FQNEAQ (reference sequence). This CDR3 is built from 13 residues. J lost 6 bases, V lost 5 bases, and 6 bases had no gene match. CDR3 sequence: CASSLQGLHGYTF. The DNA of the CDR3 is TGTGCCAGCAGCCTACAGGGGCTCCATGGCTACACCTTC. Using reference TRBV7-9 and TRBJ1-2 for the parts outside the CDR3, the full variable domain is DTGVSQNPRHKITKRGQNVTFRCDPISEHNRLYWYRQTLGQGPEFLTYFQNEAQLEKSRLLSDRFSAERPKGSFSTLEIQRTEQGDSAMYLCASSLQGLHGYTFGSGTRLTVV.

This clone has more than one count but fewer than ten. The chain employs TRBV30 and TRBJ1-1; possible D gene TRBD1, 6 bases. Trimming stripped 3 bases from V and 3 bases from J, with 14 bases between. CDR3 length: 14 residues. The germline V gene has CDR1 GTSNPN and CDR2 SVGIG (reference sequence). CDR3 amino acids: CAWSRGRRHTEAFF. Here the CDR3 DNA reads TGTGCCTGGAGCAGGGGCAGGCGTCACACTGAAGCTTTCTTT. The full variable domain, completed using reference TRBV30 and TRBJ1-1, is SQTIHQWPATLVQPVGSPLSLECTVEGTSNPNLYWYRQAAGRGLQLLFYSVGIGQISSEVPQNLSASRPQDRQFILSSKKLLLSDSGFYLCAWSRGRRHTEAFFGQGTRLTVV.

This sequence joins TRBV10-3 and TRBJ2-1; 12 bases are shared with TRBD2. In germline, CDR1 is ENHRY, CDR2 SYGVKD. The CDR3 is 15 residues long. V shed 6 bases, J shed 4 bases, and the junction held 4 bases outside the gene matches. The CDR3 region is CAISPLAGGYNEQFF. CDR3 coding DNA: TGTGCCATCAGCCCACTAGCGGGAGGTTACAATGAGCAGTTCTTC.

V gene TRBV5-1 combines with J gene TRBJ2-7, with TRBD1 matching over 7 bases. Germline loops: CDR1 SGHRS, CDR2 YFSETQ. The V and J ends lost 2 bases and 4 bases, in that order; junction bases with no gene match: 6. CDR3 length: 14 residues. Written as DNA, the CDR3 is TGCGCCAGCAGCTTCGACAGGGACCTTTACGAGCAGTACTTC. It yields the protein CASSFDRDLYEQYF. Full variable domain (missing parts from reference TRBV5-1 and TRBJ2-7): KAGVTQTPRYLIKTRGQQVTLSCSPISGHRSVSWYQQTPGQGLQFLFEYFSETQRNKGNFPGRFSGRQFSNSRSEMNVSTLELGDSALYLCASSFDRDLYEQYFGPGTRLTVT.

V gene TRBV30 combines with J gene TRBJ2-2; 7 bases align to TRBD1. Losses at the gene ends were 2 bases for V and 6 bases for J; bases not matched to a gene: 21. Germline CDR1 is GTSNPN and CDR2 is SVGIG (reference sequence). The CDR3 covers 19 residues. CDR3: CAWSPNIRQGSWVAGELFF. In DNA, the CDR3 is TGTGCCTGGAGTCCCAACATAAGACAGGGTTCATGGGTTGCCGGGGAGCTGTTTTTT.

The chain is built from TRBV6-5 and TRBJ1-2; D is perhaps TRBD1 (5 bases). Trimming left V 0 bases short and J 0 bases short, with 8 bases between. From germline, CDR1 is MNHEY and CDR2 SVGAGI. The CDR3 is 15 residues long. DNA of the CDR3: TGTGCCAGCAGTTACTCGGGGCGCGCTAACTATGGCTACACCTTC. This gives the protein CASSYSGRANYGYTF.

CDR3 in DNA: TGTGCCAGCTCACCCCAGGAAGGGGCTAGCGGATACGAGCAGTACTTC. Amino acid sequence: CASSPQEGASGYEQYF. The chain links TRBV18 to TRBJ2-7; 7 bases line up with TRBD2. This CDR3 is 16 amino acids long. Germline V lookup: CDR1 KGHSH, CDR2 LQKENI. With V trimmed by 3 bases and J by 4 bases, 12 bases remained unmatched.

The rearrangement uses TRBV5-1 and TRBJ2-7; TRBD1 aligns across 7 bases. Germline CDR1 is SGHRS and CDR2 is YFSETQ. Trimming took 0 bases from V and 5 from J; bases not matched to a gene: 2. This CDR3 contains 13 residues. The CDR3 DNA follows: TGCGCCAGCAGCTTGGGACAGGGAAACGAGCAGTACTTC. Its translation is CASSLGQGNEQYF.

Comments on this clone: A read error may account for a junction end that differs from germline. As DNA, the CDR3 is TGTGCCAGCCGTTTGAGCGGCGGGTACACAGATACGCAGTATTTT. Its translation is CASRLSGGYTDTQYF. The chain has TRBV28 and TRBJ2-3, with D possibly matching TRBD2 (5 bases). Germline values: CDR1 MDHEN, CDR2 SYDVKM. CDR3 size: 15 residues.

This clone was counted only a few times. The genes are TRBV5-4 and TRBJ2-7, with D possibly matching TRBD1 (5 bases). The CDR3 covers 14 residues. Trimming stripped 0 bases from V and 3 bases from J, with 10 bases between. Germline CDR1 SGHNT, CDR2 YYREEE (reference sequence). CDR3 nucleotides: TGTGCCAGCAGCTTGGACAGGTTGGACTACGAGCAGTACTTC. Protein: CASSLDRLDYEQYF.

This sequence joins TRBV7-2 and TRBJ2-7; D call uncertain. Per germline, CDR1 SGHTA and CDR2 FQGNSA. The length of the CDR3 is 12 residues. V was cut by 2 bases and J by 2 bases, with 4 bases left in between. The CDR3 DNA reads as TGTGCCAGCAGCTTACAGGCCTACGAGCAGTACTTC. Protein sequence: CASSLQAYEQYF.

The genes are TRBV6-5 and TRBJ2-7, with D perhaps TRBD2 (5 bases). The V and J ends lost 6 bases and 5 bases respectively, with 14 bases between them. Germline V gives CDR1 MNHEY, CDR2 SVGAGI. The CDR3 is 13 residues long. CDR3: CASSRTPGNEQYF. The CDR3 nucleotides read TGTGCCAGCAGCCGGACTCCTGGTAACGAGCAGTACTTC.

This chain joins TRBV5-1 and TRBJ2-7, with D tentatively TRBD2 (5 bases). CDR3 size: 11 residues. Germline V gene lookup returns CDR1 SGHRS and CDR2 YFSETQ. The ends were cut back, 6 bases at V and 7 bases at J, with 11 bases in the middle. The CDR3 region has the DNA TGCGCCAGCACAGGAGGTTGGGAGCAGTACTTC. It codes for CASTGGWEQYF.

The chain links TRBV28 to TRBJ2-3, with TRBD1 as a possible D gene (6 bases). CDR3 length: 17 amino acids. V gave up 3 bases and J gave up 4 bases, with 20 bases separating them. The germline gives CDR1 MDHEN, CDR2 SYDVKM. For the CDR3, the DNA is TGTGCCAGCAGTTTTCTCGGGACCCCCAGGGGAGCAGATACGCAGTATTTT. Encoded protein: CASSFLGTPRGADTQYF.

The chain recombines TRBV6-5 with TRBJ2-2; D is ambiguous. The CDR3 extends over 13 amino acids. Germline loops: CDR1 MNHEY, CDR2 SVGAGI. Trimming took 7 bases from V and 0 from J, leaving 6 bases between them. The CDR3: CASKSANTGELFF. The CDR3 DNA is TGTGCCAGCAAATCAGCGAACACCGGGGAGCTGTTTTTT.

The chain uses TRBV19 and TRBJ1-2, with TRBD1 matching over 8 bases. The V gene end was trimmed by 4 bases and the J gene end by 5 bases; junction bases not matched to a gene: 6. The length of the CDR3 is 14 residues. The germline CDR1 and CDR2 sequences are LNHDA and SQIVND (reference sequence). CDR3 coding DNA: TGTGCCAGTAGTAGGGGACAGGAGACGTATGGCTACACCTTC. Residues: CASSRGQETYGYTF. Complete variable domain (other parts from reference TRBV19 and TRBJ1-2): DGGITQSPKYLFRKEGQNVTLSCEQNLNHDAMYWYRQDPGQGLRLIYYSQIVNDFQKGDIAEGYSVSREKKESFPLTVTSAQKNPTAFYLCASSRGQETYGYTFGSGTRLTVV.